A single sample gave rise to the 7 T cell receptor beta chains below, sequenced in a study of blood T cell repertoires in COVID-19. TCRdb keeps only in-frame clones here, not all; method: immunoSEQ multiplex PCR. The table records roughly 250,000 clones, 90% to 95% of them present only once. Sequencing was performed on PBMCs or T cells enriched from blood (not recorded which). These TCRs come from a woman in her late teens or twenties who had recovered from COVID-19.

V and J are TRBV5-1 and TRBJ2-1; perhaps TRBD2 as D (6 bases). Germline V CDR1 and CDR2: SGHRS, YFSETQ. The CDR3 sequence is 14 residues long. The V end was cut by 2 bases, the J end by 2 bases, with 8 bases between. The CDR3: CASSLRLAYNEQFF. CDR3 in DNA: TGCGCCAGCAGCTTACGACTAGCCTACAATGAGCAGTTCTTC.

The genes are TRBV28 and TRBJ2-3, with D possibly matching TRBD1 (5 bases). The V and J ends lost 3 bases and 3 bases respectively, with 13 bases between them. The CDR3 is 15 amino acids. Germline loops: CDR1 MDHEN, CDR2 SYDVKM. CDR3 nucleotides: TGTGCCAGCAGTTTGGGTGGGCAGGGAACAGATACGCAGTATTTT. As protein: CASSLGGQGTDTQYF.

This chain uses TRBV3-1 (or the pseudogene TRBV3-2) with TRBJ1-2, with D possibly matching TRBD1 (5 bases). The CDR3 is made up of 13 amino acids. Trimming cost V 8 bases and J 4 bases, with 14 bases left between them. Germline V lookup: CDR1 LGHDT, CDR2 YNNKEL (reference sequence). For the CDR3, the DNA is TGTGCCAGCTCACCTAGGGGTGGCTATGGCTACACCTTC. It specifies CASSPRGGYGYTF.

The chain uses TRBV9 and TRBJ1-3; D call uncertain. Deletions cut 0 bases from V and 2 bases from J, with 6 bases between. Germline V lookup: CDR1 SGDLS, CDR2 YYNGEE. The CDR3 loop spans 14 amino acids. DNA for the CDR3: TGTGCCAGCAGCGTAGCCCAGACTGGAAACACCATATATTTT. It codes for CASSVAQTGNTIYF.

This chain uses TRBV27 with TRBJ1-2; D unclear. The CDR3 runs to 15 residues. The germline V gene encodes CDR1 MNHEY and CDR2 SMNVEV (reference sequence). Trimming pared 9 bases from V and 7 bases from J, leaving 24 bases between. The CDR3 DNA sequence: TGTGCCAGTGGTCGAGGGCCTAATTCCGGTGGTGGCTACACCTTC. Protein sequence: CASGRGPNSGGGYTF.

The chain links TRBV28 to TRBJ2-3; 7 nucleotides line up with TRBD1. CDR3 length: 12 amino acids. Germline V gives CDR1 MDHEN, CDR2 SYDVKM. J gave up 6 bases and V 10 bases, and 7 bases lay outside the gene matches. The CDR3 bases are TGTGCCACTAACAGGGGATGGGATACGCAGTATTTT. Amino acids: CATNRGWDTQYF.

The chain is built from TRBV4-1 and TRBJ1-1; D remains ambiguous. The CDR3 sequence is 16 residues long. Germline V gene lookup returns CDR1 MGHRA and CDR2 YSYEKL. Trimming pared 1 base from V and 4 bases from J, leaving 16 bases between. As DNA, the CDR3 is TGCGCCAGCAGCCAAGCCCTTGCTTCCGGGTCCACTGAAGCTTTCTTT. This codes for CASSQALASGSTEAFF.